One T cell receptor beta chain is described in this entry. The CDR3 is 15 residues long. Germline CDR1 reads MDHEN; CDR2 reads SYDVKM. V was pared by 3 bases and J by 2 bases, with 11 bases between. These data are taken from a study of control samples from healthy donors and cancer patients. Here immunoSEQ multiplex PCR was the method, and the copy in TCRdb shows in-frame clones only, minus some. The sample includes 150,000 to 200,000 clones, roughly 90% seen only once; the top ten take roughly 1.5%. The source material was blood. This TCR came from a woman aged 45-59 years in good health. The V and J genes are TRBV28 and TRBJ1-3, with D possibly matching TRBD1 (5 bases). For the CDR3, the DNA is TGTGCCAGCAGTTTGATTACGGGACCTGGAAACACCATATATTTT. This translates into CASSLITGPGNTIYF.